The TCR beta chain described here comes from a study of OX40 agonist ivuxolimab in advanced cancers. Overall study context: While on treatment, patients had intravenous ivuxolimab at 0.01 to 10 mg/kg every 2 weeks. The group had a mean age of roughly 56 years, ranged from about 23 to 85, and was 80% to 85% male. Dose-escalation patients had hepatocellular carcinoma, melanoma, renal cell or head and neck cancer. General observations from the study: At doses 0.1 to 3.0 mg/kg, CD4+ and CD8+ clones expanded.

Germline values: CDR1 LNHDA, CDR2 SQIVND (reference sequence). The V segment lost 7 bases and the J segment 3 bases; nucleotides outside the gene matches: 16. This CDR3 has 18 amino acids. Profiling relied on immunoSEQ multiplex PCR, and the TCRdb table lists in-frame clones only, not all of them. Of 60,000 to 90,000 clones listed, over 85% are singletons. Note on this clone: What it binds is not known.

The chain joins TRBV19 to TRBJ2-1; 9 bases agree with TRBD1. This sequence originates from an adult with an advanced solid tumor such as melanoma, head and neck, liver or kidney cancer. The sample was CD4+ or CD8+ T cells sorted from blood, taken in a trial of the OX40 agonist ivuxolimab. DNA for the CDR3: TGTGCCAGTACCCCCGGGACAGGGAAAGGAGGGGACTACAATGAGCAGTTCTTC. Its protein product is CASTPGTGKGGDYNEQFF.